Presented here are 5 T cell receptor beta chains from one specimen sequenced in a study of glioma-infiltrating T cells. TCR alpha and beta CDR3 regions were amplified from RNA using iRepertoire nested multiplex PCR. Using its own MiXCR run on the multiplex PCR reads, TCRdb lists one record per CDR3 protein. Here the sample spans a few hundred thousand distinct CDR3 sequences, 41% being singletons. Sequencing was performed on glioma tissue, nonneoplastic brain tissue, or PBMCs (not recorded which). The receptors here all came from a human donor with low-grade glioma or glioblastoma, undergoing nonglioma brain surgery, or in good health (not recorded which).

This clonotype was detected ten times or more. CDR3 DNA: TGCAGTGCAAGGACCGGGCCACAAGAGACCCAGTACTTC. Its protein product is CSARTGPQETQYF. This chain joins TRBV20-1 and TRBJ2-5; D gene uncertain. The CDR3 loop spans 13 amino acids. The V and J ends lost 6 bases and 2 bases respectively, with 13 bases between them. Per the germline V gene, CDR1 is DFQATT and CDR2 is SNEGSKA (reference sequence).

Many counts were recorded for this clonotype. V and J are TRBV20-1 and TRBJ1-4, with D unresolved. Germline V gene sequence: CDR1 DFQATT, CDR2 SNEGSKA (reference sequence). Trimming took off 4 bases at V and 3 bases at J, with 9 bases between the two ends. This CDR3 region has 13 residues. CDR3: CSATAGPNEKLFF. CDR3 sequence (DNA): TGCAGTGCTACGGCAGGACCTAATGAAAAACTGTTTTTT.

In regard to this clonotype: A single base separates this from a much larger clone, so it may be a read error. CDR3 sequence reads: CASSSGHGFVAFF. CDR3 coding DNA: TGTGCCAGCAGTTCGGGGCATGGGTTTGTAGCTTTCTTT. The chain carries TRBV27 and TRBJ1-1; tentatively, D is TRBD1 (5 bases). This CDR3 is built from 13 residues. Germline V gives CDR1 MNHEY, CDR2 SMNVEV (reference sequence). The V end was cut by 4 bases, the J end by 10 bases, with 16 bases between.

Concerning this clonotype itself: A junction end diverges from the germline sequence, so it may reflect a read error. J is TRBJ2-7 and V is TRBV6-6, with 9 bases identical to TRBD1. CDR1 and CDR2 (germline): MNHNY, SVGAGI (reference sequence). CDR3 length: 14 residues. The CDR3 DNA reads TGCGCCAGCAGTCGCCGGACAGGGGAGGACGAGCAGTACTTC. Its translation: CASSRRTGEDEQYF.

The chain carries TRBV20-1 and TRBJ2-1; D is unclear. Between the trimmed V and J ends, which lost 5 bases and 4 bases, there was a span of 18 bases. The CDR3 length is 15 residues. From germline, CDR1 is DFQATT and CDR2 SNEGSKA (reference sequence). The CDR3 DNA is TGCAGTGCTCGTCAGACGAGGATGGCTTACAATGAGCAGTTCTTC. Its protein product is CSARQTRMAYNEQFF.